One TCR beta chain is described in this entry. Its antigen is not yet known. Base quality data are lacking; no much larger clone is found one base away. The donors were some 36 Caucasian individuals from Russia, aged roughly 6 to 100 years, who were systemically healthy. Each donor gave ten milliliters of peripheral blood, collected into EDTA-treated Vacutainer tubes. Ficoll-Paque density-gradient centrifugation was used to isolate PBMCs, with at least 6.5 million per sample. Total RNA was extracted from PBMCs with Trizol reagent, with at least 6 micrograms obtained per sample. For every donor, an aliquot of PBMCs went through flow cytometry to measure the percentages of naive CD45RAhigh/CD27high T cells. These data come from a study of blood T cells in healthy people across ages (dated by TCRdb to about 2015). For context, the study as a whole: In model experiments, roughly one uniquely barcoded TCR beta cDNA molecule per two T cells was captured by template switching. Using deep sequencing normalized with unique cDNA molecular identifiers, the study measured how TCR beta repertoire diversity changes with age. To avoid experimental bias, donors of different ages were spread randomly across the sequencing lanes. The donors were divided into four age groups: young (average around 16 years), middle-aged (about 40), aged (approximately 62) and long-lived (about 84). Two additional independent replicas of 1 million unique cDNA reads from the same blood draw were analyzed for two donors (one aged 18 to 29 and one aged 80 or older).

Library method: 5' RACE. Sequenced using an Illumina HiSeq 2500. A second PCR of about 6 to 12 cycles was performed with a sample-barcoded 5' primer and a J-beta primer mix. Each TCR beta cDNA molecule received a unique molecular identifier from a template-switch 5' adaptor carrying 12 random nucleotides. Each sample yielded at least 2.5 million CDR3-containing paired-end reads. First-strand cDNA was synthesized from all RNA with the Mint cDNA synthesis kit, primed by a TRBC-specific oligonucleotide. Following uracil-DNA glycosylase treatment, a first 18-cycle PCR with universal primers M1SS and BC2_uni_R was performed on all cDNA. In the source study's methods: For normalization, 1 million high-quality reads, each with a distinct molecular identifier, were randomly selected from each sample. Instead of being binned into consensus sequences, reads that shared molecular identifiers were thrown out. MiTCR, with a Q25 quality threshold and the strictest error-elimination algorithm, was used for CDR3 identification, clonotype clustering and error correction. A nonparametric unseen species model with Euler transformation was used to estimate a lower bound on total TCR beta diversity. TCRdb ran its own pipeline on the public reads, namely fastp trimming at Q25 and MiXCR clone calling, and kept in-frame beta chains. For every CDR3 protein sequence, its rows merge into one entry that carries the most common genes and DNA. Clone size and V and J calls follow TCRdb, not the original study. The sample includes 1.5 million to 2 million distinct CDR3 sequences, with roughly 30% observed a single time. Of the sample, approximately 10% is held by the ten largest clones.

Overall study outcomes, separate from this receptor: The CMV infection status of donors was not known, potentially confounding age-related changes in expanded clonotypes. Bulk unsorted PBMC profiling prevented conclusive comparison of naive and antigen-experienced compartments. Compared with the aged group, the long-lived group had more naive CD4+ T cells, fewer expanded clones and increased TCR diversity, suggesting age selection. As age increased, observed TCR beta diversity per million T cells dropped in a roughly linear way, and a significant reduction was already evident by age 40. There was a strong correlation between observed TCR beta diversity and the percentage of naive T cells measured by flow cytometry. Estimates of total diversity from one million sequenced T cells were regarded as lower bounds and underestimates.

This sequence was found in a woman younger than 45 in good health. Input material: blood.

The base sequence is TGTGCCAGCAGCTTAGCGACGGGGTTCTTGACCTACAATGAGCAGTTCTTC. This translates into CASSLATGFLTYNEQFF. Recombination joined TRBV11-1 with TRBJ2-1; the best D guess is TRBD2, with 5 bases matching. The junction carries 14 bases between V and J, which are trimmed by 0 bases and 2 bases respectively. CDR1 and CDR2, looked up from the germline V gene (reference sequence), are SGHAT and FQDESV. Its CDR3 holds 17 amino acids, cysteine through phenylalanine. The read is trimmed to its CDR3 DNA, 51 bases read in frame from base 1.